One and the same sample provided the 15 T cell receptor beta chains below, sequenced in a study of naive and memory T cell subsets. Both TRBC1 and TRBC2 were covered by a beta constant-region primer of two equimolar oligonucleotides. TCRdb reprocessed the UMI-ligation and nested PCR reads with MiXCR, giving one entry per CDR3 protein. The sample yields roughly 91,000 distinct CDR3 sequences, around 12% seen once. Sequencing input: central memory CD4+ T cells from blood. The receptors derive from a human donor in good health.

V and J are TRBV11-1 and TRBJ1-3, with D uncertain. CDR3 length: 13 residues. Germline V gene sequence: CDR1 SGHAT, CDR2 FQDESV (reference sequence). Trimming left V 2 bases short and J 5 bases short, with 7 bases between. As DNA, the CDR3 is TGTGCCAGCAGCTTACAGAGTCGAAACACCATATATTTT. This encodes CASSLQSRNTIYF.

This clonotype was counted at least ten times. Written as DNA, the CDR3 is TGCAGCGTTCAGACTAGCGCTTCCTACAATGAGCAGTTCTTC. Translation: CSVQTSASYNEQFF. This rearrangement joins TRBV29-1 to TRBJ2-1; TRBD2 agrees at 8 bases. The ends lost 5 bases at V and 1 base at J; junction bases unmatched: 4. Germline CDR1 and CDR2: SQVTM and ANQGSEA. This CDR3 region has 14 residues.

V is TRBV30 and J is TRBJ2-2; a weak D match, TRBD1 (6 bases). The CDR3 contains 13 residues. Trimming left V 3 bases short and J 4 bases short, with 9 bases between. Germline V CDR1 and CDR2: GTSNPN, SVGIG (reference sequence). This chain's CDR3 is CAWSRTATGELFF. The CDR3 region has the DNA TGTGCCTGGAGCCGGACAGCCACCGGGGAGCTGTTTTTT.

V gene TRBV25-1 combines with J gene TRBJ2-7; TRBD1 matches at 9 bases. Germline CDR1 is MGHDK and CDR2 is SYGVNS. V dropped 6 bases and J dropped 2; count of bases not matched to a gene: 11. The CDR3 totals 16 residues. CDR3 loop: CASSPPAGQGPYEQYF. In nucleotides, the CDR3 is TGTGCCAGCAGCCCCCCCGCGGGACAGGGTCCCTACGAGCAGTACTTC.

The sample holds a few counts of this clonotype. The chain combines TRBV7-2 with TRBJ1-1; D might be TRBD1 (5 bases). Trimming removed 3 bases from V and 8 bases from J, with 7 bases in between. CDR1 SGHTA and CDR2 FQGNSA come from the germline V gene. This CDR3 comprises 11 residues. This CDR3 is CASSFRGEAFF. CDR3 coding DNA: TGTGCCAGCAGCTTCCGGGGCGAAGCTTTCTTT.

In its sample, this clonotype is medium-sized. The rearrangement uses TRBV7-8 and TRBJ2-4; no clear D gene. Trimming cost V 1 base and J 3 bases, with 4 bases left between them. This CDR3 has 13 residues. Germline V lookup: CDR1 SGHVS, CDR2 FQNEAQ. The CDR3 protein is CASSLGDKNIQYF. The CDR3, as DNA: TGTGCCAGCAGCTTAGGAGACAAAAACATTCAGTACTTC.

This clonotype was seen a handful of times. The chain combines TRBV12-3 or TRBV12-4 with TRBJ1-6; tentatively, D is TRBD1 (6 bases). The V gene lost 6 bases and the J gene lost 5 bases, with 14 bases spanning the gap. CDR3 length: 15 amino acids. The CDR3: CASSRRQEDNSPLHF. The CDR3 DNA reads TGTGCCAGCAGCCGCCGACAGGAGGATAATTCACCCCTCCACTTT.

In this sample, this clonotype turned up many times. In DNA, the CDR3 is TGTGCCAGCAGCCACAATGCGGGGGTCAATGAGCAGTTCTTC. Translating it yields CASSHNAGVNEQFF. The chain carries TRBV5-4 and TRBJ2-1, with TRBD2 matching over 7 bases. CDR3 length: 14 amino acids. J gave up 6 bases and V 4 bases, and 7 bases lay outside the gene matches. Germline-derived CDR1 and CDR2 are SGHNT and YYREEE (reference sequence).

This clonotype turned up a few times. The chain is built from TRBV7-2 and TRBJ2-3; 14 bases match TRBD2. Losses at the gene ends were 2 bases for V and 6 bases for J; bases not matched to a gene: 4. The CDR3 runs 16 residues. CDR1 is SGHTA, CDR2 FQGNSA, per germline. The CDR3 DNA follows: TGTGCCAGCAGCTTACGACTAGCGGGGGGGAAGGATACGCAGTATTTT. Translating gives CASSLRLAGGKDTQYF.

In this sample, this clonotype turned up many times. The V gene is TRBV4-2, the J gene TRBJ2-6; D is unresolved. The CDR3 length is 18 residues. Between the trimmed V and J ends, which lost 0 bases and 4 bases, there was a span of 16 bases. Germline CDR1 and CDR2: LGHNA and YNFKEQ. CDR3 loop: CASSQDSASSRGANVLTF. The CDR3 DNA reads as TGTGCCAGCAGCCAAGACTCAGCCTCATCTAGAGGGGCCAACGTCCTGACTTTC.

This clonotype was seen more than once but under ten times. This sequence joins TRBV6-2 or TRBV6-3 and TRBJ1-5; TRBD1 aligns across 8 bases. The CDR3 is made up of 15 amino acids. The V gene end was trimmed by 5 bases and the J gene end by 0 bases; junction bases not matched to a gene: 3. Germline CDR1 reads MNHEY; CDR2 reads SVGEGT. The CDR3 coding sequence is TGTGCCAGCAGTCAGGGGGCCGCTAGCAATCAGCCCCAGCATTTT. This gives the protein CASSQGAASNQPQHF.

V gene TRBV29-1 combines with J gene TRBJ2-7, with D perhaps being TRBD1 or TRBD2 (5 bases each). Trimming removed 3 bases at V and 2 bases at J, with 14 bases between. From germline, CDR1 is SQVTM and CDR2 ANQGSEA. This CDR3 has 14 residues. In DNA form, the CDR3 reads TGCAGCGTTGATGGGGGTCCGTGGGCCTACGAGCAGTACTTC. It codes for CSVDGGPWAYEQYF.

Concerning this clonotype: This CDR3 fails to terminate in the conserved phenylalanine or tryptophan, so it likely reflects a read error. V gene TRBV4-3 combines with J gene TRBJ2-3; 14 positions agree with TRBD2. Per germline, CDR1 LGHNA and CDR2 YSLEER. V lost 0 bases and J lost 3; bases outside the gene matches: 5. The CDR3 has 18 residues. CDR3 in DNA: TGCGCCAGCAGCCAAGATGGGACTAGCGGGAGAGGTACAGATACGCAGTATTAT. It codes for CASSQDGTSGRGTDTQYY.

The rearrangement uses TRBV29-1 and TRBJ2-1; a possible D gene is TRBD1 (5 bases). From germline, CDR1 is SQVTM and CDR2 ANQGSEA. Trimming pared 3 bases from V and 6 bases from J, leaving 30 bases between. This CDR3 region has 19 residues. Here the CDR3 reads CSVDNPRWQGSGPSNEQFF. As DNA, the CDR3 is TGCAGCGTTGACAACCCGAGGTGGCAGGGATCGGGTCCTTCCAATGAGCAGTTCTTC.

The gene calls are TRBV4-1 and TRBJ1-6; D unresolved. Trimming removed 1 base from V and 7 bases from J, with 11 bases in between. The length of the CDR3 is 15 residues. Germline values: CDR1 MGHRA, CDR2 YSYEKL. The CDR3 spells CASSQAQIGNSPLHF. The CDR3 DNA reads TGCGCCAGCAGCCAAGCCCAAATTGGGAATTCACCCCTCCACTTT.